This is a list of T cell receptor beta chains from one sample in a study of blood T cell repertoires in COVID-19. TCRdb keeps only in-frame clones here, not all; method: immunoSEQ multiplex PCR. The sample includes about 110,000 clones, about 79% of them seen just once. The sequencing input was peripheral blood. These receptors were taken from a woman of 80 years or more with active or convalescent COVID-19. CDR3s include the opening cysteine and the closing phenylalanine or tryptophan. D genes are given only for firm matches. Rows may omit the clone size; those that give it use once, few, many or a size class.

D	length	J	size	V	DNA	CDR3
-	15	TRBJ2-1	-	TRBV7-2	TGTGCCAGAACGGAGGGATTTAGCTCCTACAATGAGCAGTTCTTC	CARTEGFSSYNEQFF
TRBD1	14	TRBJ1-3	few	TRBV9	TGTGCCAGCAGCGTGGACAGGGATGGAAACACCATATATTTT	CASSVDRDGNTIYF
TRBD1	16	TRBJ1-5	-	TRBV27	TGTGCCAGCAACCCCTCGGGGACAGGTGCCAATCAGCCCCAGCATTTT	CASNPSGTGANQPQHF
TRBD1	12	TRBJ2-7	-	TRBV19	TGTGCCAGTAGTTTCGGACGGGACAGACCAGTCTTC	CASSFGRDRPVF
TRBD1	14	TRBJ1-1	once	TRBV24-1	TGTGCCACCCCGGGGACAGGGGGCGGCAATGAAGCTTTCTTT	CATPGTGGGNEAFF
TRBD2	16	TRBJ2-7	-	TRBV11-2	TGTGCCAGCAGCTTACAAGGGACTAGCGGGGCCTACGAGCAGTACTTC	CASSLQGTSGAYEQYF
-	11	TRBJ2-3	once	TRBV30	TGTGCCTGGAGTGTCTTGGATACGCAGTATTTT	CAWSVLDTQYF
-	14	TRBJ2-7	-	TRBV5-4	TGTGCCAGCAGCTTGGAGGCTAGCACCTACGAGCAGTACTTC	CASSLEASTYEQYF
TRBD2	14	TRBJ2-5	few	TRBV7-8	TGTGCCAGCAGCTTGGGCGGGAGGGCAGAGACCCAGTACTTC	CASSLGGRAETQYF
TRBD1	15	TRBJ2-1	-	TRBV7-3	TGTGCCAGCAGCGTCGGGACAGGGCGCTACAATGAGCAGTTCTTC	CASSVGTGRYNEQFF
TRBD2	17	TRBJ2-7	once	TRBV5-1	TGCGCCAGCAGCCCCGGGACTAGCGGGAGGGCCGCCTACGAGCAGTACTTC	CASSPGTSGRAAYEQYF
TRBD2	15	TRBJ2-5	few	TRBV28	TGTGCCAGCAGGAACCGGGGGGGCAGTCAAGAGACCCAGTACTTC	CASRNRGGSQETQYF
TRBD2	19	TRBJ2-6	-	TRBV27	TGTGCCAGCAGCCCAGCGGGGACTAGCGGGATTCTTGGGGCCAACGTCCTGACTTTC	CASSPAGTSGILGANVLTF
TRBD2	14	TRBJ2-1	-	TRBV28	TGTGCCAGCAGCCGGACTAGCGGGTACAATGAGCAGTTCTTC	CASSRTSGYNEQFF
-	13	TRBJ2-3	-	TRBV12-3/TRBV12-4	TGTGCCAGCAGCCCACTGGGCACAGATACGCAGTATTTT	CASSPLGTDTQYF
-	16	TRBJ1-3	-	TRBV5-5	TGTGCCAGCAGCGAAAGTGGGAGAGGGTCTGGAAACACCATATATTTT	CASSESGRGSGNTIYF
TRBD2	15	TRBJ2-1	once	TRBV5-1	TGCGCCAGCAGCTTGGCTGGGGAGGGGTACAATGAGCAGTTCTTC	CASSLAGEGYNEQFF
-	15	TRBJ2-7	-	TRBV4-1	TGCGCCAGCAGCCAAGACACCCGCAGCTCCTACGAGCAGTACTTC	CASSQDTRSSYEQYF
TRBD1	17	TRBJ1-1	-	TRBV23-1	TGCGCCAGCAGTCAACCGGGACAGGGGGCCCAGGGTACTGAAGCTTTCTTT	CASSQPGQGAQGTEAFF
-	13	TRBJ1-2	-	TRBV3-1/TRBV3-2	TGTGCCAGCAGCCAACAGGGGACGGATGGCTACACCTTC	CASSQQGTDGYTF
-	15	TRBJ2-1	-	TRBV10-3	TGTGCCATCGGCTTCCCCCCCGGGAGTGGTAATGAGCAGTTCTTC	CAIGFPPGSGNEQFF
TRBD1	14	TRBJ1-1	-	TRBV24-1	TGTGCCACCAGTGAGGGCAGGGGGCTCTCTGAAGCTTTCTTT	CATSEGRGLSEAFF
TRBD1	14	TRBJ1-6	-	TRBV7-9	TGTGCCAGCACCTGGACAGGGGAAAATTCACCCCTCCACTTT	CASTWTGENSPLHF
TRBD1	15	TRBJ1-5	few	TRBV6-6	TGTGCCAGCAGAAGGACAGGGTATAGCAATCAGCCCCAGCATTTT	CASRRTGYSNQPQHF
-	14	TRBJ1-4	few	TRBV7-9	TGTGCCAGCAGCTTATTACCCAGGGGAGAAAAACTGTTTTTT	CASSLLPRGEKLFF
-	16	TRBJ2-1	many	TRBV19	TGTGCCAGTAGTGAACCCATGGAGGGATGGGGAGATGAGCAGTTCTTC	CASSEPMEGWGDEQFF
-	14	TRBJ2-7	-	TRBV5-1	TGCGCCAGCAGCTTGTTAGGGGCTTCCTACGAGCAGTACTTC	CASSLLGASYEQYF
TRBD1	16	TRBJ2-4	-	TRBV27	TGTGCCAGCAGTTCGGGACAGAGATTAGCCAAAAACATTCAGTACTTC	CASSSGQRLAKNIQYF
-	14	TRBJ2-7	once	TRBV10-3	TGTGCCATCAGTGAGAGGGGACAAAACCACGAGCAGTACTTC	CAISERGQNHEQYF
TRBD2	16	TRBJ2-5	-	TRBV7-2	TGTGCCAGCAGCTTAACTGCTGGGAGCGGGAGTGAGACCCAGTACTTC	CASSLTAGSGSETQYF
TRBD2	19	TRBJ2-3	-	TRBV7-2	TGTGCCAGCAGCTTTCCCGAGCCCGTAGCGGGAGGCGGCACAGATACGCAGTATTTT	CASSFPEPVAGGGTDTQYF
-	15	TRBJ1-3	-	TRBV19	TGTGCCAGTAGTCCCTCCGGGGTCTCTGGAAACACCATATATTTT	CASSPSGVSGNTIYF
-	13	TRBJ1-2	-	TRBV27	TGTGCCAGCAGCCGGGACAAAAACTATGGCTACACCTTC	CASSRDKNYGYTF
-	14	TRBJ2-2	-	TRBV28	TGTGCCAGCAGTTTAGCACAGAACACCGGGGAGCTGTTTTTT	CASSLAQNTGELFF
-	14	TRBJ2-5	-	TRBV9	TGTGCCAGCAGCGTAGAGGAGTACCAAGAGACCCAGTACTTC	CASSVEEYQETQYF
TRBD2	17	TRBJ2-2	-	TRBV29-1	TGCAGCGCCGGGGGTAGCGGGAGTATTTTAGGTACCGGGGAGCTGTTTTTT	CSAGGSGSILGTGELFF
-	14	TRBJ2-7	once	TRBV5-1	TGCGCCAGCAGCTTGCTTACAGGGACCTACGAGCAGTACTTC	CASSLLTGTYEQYF
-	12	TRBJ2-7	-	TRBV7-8	TGTGCCAGCAGTGACCAGGGTTACGAGCAGTACTTC	CASSDQGYEQYF
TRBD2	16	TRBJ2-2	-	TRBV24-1	TGTGCCACCAGTGATTTTAACCGCGGGGGTTCCGGGGAGCTGTTTTTT	CATSDFNRGGSGELFF
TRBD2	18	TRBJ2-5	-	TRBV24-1	TGTGCCACCAGTGATTTGCAACCTAGCGGGCGCGCCCAAGAGACCCAGTACTTC	CATSDLQPSGRAQETQYF
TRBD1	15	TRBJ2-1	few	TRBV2	TGTGCCAGCAGTGGGAGGGACAGGGGTTACAATGAGCAGTTCTTC	CASSGRDRGYNEQFF
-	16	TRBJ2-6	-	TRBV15	TGTGCCACCAGCAGAGAGGGGTGGGAGGGGGCCAACGTCCTGACTTTC	CATSREGWEGANVLTF
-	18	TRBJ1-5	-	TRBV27	TGTGCCAGCAGTCCACGAAGGGGAGGCGAGAATAGCAATCAGCCCCAGCATTTT	CASSPRRGGENSNQPQHF
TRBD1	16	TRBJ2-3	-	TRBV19	TGTGCCAGTACCCATGGGGGGACAGGGGAAGCAGATACGCAGTATTTT	CASTHGGTGEADTQYF